This TCR beta chain was sequenced for a study of shared clonotypes between healthy human individuals (dated by TCRdb to about 2020). Describing the broader study: The cohort comprised a couple of women and a few men aged 18 to 49 years. For each donor, CD4 naive and CD4 memory were each given three plates, CD8 naive was given two plates, and CD8 memory was given one plate. To estimate repertoire size and how much clonotype sharing occurs between individuals, the study deeply sequenced the blood TCR repertoires of 4 to 6 healthy adults. Different laboratories and diverse techniques were used to prepare libraries and sequence TCR repertoires, to increase sequencing depth and limit assay-specific biases. Each donor's leukapheresis produced roughly between roughly 0.85 and 10 billion PBMCs.

Using the deep immunoSEQ assay, TCR CDR3 regions were amplified from genomic DNA by multiplex PCR. Genomic DNA extracted from each cell subset was distributed evenly over all wells of several immunoSEQ 96-well plates, and each plate served as one replicate. For sorted subsets, approximately 0.2 ug of genomic DNA, equivalent to about 30,000 T cell genomes, went into each replicate PCR. Purified libraries were quantified with a Qubit 3.0 fluorometer, sized on a Bioanalyzer 2100, and re-quantified with the KAPA Library Quantification kit. Every immunoSEQ 96-well plate was sequenced on a separate single-read 150-cycle Illumina NextSeq 550 flow cell. The authors' pipeline ran thus. Because only junctional sequences without quality scores were contained in the immunoSEQ output, filtering matching that applied to full-length reads could not be performed. To assign V/J genes and CDR3, sequences were annotated using PyIR, a Python wrapper for IgBLAST v1.9, with IMGT germline references. Any read was removed if the V/J assignment was weak (E-value above 1e-6), the CDR3 was missing, or the read contained stop codons, out-of-frame junctions, or ambiguous translated residues. A V3J clonotype was defined by an identical inferred V gene, J gene, and CDR3 amino acid sequence. To compute the percentage overlap between repertoires, the number of shared unique clonotypes was divided by the size of the smaller repertoire. RTK rarefaction, the Chao1 estimator, and Recon v2.1 estimates of unobserved clonotypes were used to assess repertoire richness. Generation probabilities for all TCRbeta clonotypes obtained by the gDNA method from a handful of donors were computed using OLGA. This immuneACCESS table, as held by TCRdb, lists in-frame sequences with V and J called but not all clones. Of the missing ones, under half trace to an unresolved V gene in checked studies; the others have no known cause. That table is the source of V, J and clone size, and D and trimming were worked out from the DNA. This sample gives over a million clones in total; around 95% of them show up just once. The ten largest clonotypes hold roughly 1.2% of the sample.

As concerns this clone: Its antigen is currently not known. No per-base quality is available; no much larger clone lies one base away.

CDR1 and CDR2 were assigned from the germline V gene as SNHLY and FYNNEI. The CDR3 goes from the cysteine to the phenylalanine over 17 residues. The retained sequence is limited to the CDR3, 51 bases, with the frame set at the first base. At the junction V is shortened by 4 bases and J by 1 base; bases outside the gene matches: 6. The paper's findings and limits, for the study overall: Sampling was restricted to blood, and TCR repertoires in tissue are likely to differ from TCR repertoires in blood. Rarefaction of sorted-subset datasets indicated incomplete sequencing despite the large sequencing depth. Pairwise subsampling led to the expectation that sequencing depth would affect the degree of clonotype sharing among donors. Around 5.4% of naive CD4, 3.5% of naive CD8, approximately 2% of memory CD4, and 0.35% to 0.4% of memory CD8 clonotypes were shared across several donors. The small number of donors limited the genetic and exposure-history diversity represented. Estimated clonotype richness was generally larger for naive than for memory subsets. Higher generation probabilities were observed for clonotypes shared by all four sorted-subset donors than for non-shared clonotypes.

Donors were healthy HIV-negative adults with no recently reported acute infections or vaccinations. Only Caucasian adults living in Nashville, Tennessee, USA were represented among the donors. CD4+ T cells were enriched through magnetic negative selection, after which naive cells were positively selected on CD45RA and the remaining negative fraction served as the memory subset. Blood was obtained by leukapheresis, after which PBMCs were separated by Ficoll-Histopaque density gradient centrifugation and cryopreserved in liquid nitrogen vapor phase. Purity and quantity of every magnetically sorted T cell population were checked by analytical flow cytometry. Each sorted fraction had its genomic DNA isolated and then quantified by UV absorbance on a Nanodrop 2000c.

The clonotype was recovered from a man aged 30 to 45 in good health. Recombination connected TRBV2 to TRBJ2-7, and 14 junction bases match TRBD2. The sample comprised naive CD4+ T cells sorted from blood. The cell subset or site tag for this specimen amounts to: CD45RA+ positively selected. The CDR3 protein sequence reads: CASSVGLAGALSYEQYF. Read as DNA, the sequence is TGTGCCAGCAGTGTGGGACTAGCGGGAGCTTTATCCTACGAGCAGTACTTC.